Reported below is one T cell receptor beta chain. Clones were read by immunoSEQ multiplex PCR, and TCRdb kept only the in-frame ones, dropping some. Of roughly 300,000 clones in the sample, roughly 87% were seen once. This sample was taken from a study of blood T cell repertoires in COVID-19. This receptor was obtained from a woman aged 25-40 years who had recovered from COVID-19. Sequenced sample: PBMCs or T cells enriched from blood (not recorded which).

CDR3 nucleotide sequence: TGTGCCAGCACCCCGACAGGGGCCCCCTACGAGCAGTACTTC. This sequence encodes CASTPTGAPYEQYF. The V call is TRBV6-5, the J call TRBJ2-7, with 8 bases aligning to TRBD1. The germline V gene encodes CDR1 MNHEY and CDR2 SVGAGI. This CDR3 is built from 14 residues. The trim removed 7 bases at V and 2 bases at J, leaving 7 bases unmatched.